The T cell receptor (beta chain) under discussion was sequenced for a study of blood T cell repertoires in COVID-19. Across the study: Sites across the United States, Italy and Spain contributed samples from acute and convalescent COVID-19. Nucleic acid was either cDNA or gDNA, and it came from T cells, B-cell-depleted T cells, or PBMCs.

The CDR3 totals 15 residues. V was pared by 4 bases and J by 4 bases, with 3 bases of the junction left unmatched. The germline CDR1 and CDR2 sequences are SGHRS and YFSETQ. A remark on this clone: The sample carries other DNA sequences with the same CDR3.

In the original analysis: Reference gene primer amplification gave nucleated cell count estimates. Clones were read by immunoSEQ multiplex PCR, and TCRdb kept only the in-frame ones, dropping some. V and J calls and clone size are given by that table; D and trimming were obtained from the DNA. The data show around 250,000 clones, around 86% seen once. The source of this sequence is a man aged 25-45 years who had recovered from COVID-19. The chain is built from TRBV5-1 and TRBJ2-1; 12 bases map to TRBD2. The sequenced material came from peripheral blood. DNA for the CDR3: TGCGCCAGCAGCCGAACTAGCGGGGGGTACAATGAGCAGTTCTTC. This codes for CASSRTSGGYNEQFF.